Listed here are 4 T cell receptor beta chains from one sample, sequenced in a study of OX40 agonist ivuxolimab in advanced cancers. Some clones are missing from TCRdb's copy, which holds only in-frame ones; the method was immunoSEQ multiplex PCR. The sample has 20,000 to 25,000 clones, around nine tenths seen once. Specimen: CD4+ or CD8+ T cells sorted from blood, collected in a trial of the OX40 agonist ivuxolimab. Source of these receptors: an adult with an advanced solid tumor such as melanoma, head and neck, liver or kidney cancer.

The V call is TRBV5-8, the J call TRBJ1-2; maybe TRBD1 (5 bases). CDR1 SGHTS and CDR2 YDEGEE come from the germline V gene. V dropped 1 base and J dropped 2 bases, with 9 bases sitting between them. The CDR3 totals 14 residues. The CDR3 is CASSLFRQNYGYTF. The CDR3 DNA sequence: TGTGCCAGCAGCTTGTTCCGACAGAACTATGGCTACACCTTC.

This chain connects TRBV11-2 to TRBJ2-2, with D tentatively TRBD1 (6 bases). V was trimmed by 2 bases and J by 4 bases, leaving 17 bases between them. Germline V gene data show CDR1 as SGHAT and CDR2 as FQNNGV. The CDR3 consists of 17 residues. This chain's CDR3 is CASSLRKAGVSTGELFF. In DNA form, the CDR3 reads TGTGCCAGCAGCTTAAGGAAGGCAGGGGTGAGCACCGGGGAGCTGTTTTTT.

This rearrangement joins TRBV11-2 to TRBJ2-7; D unclear. V dropped 2 bases and J dropped 2 bases, with 7 bases sitting between them. This CDR3 spans 13 amino acids. Per the germline V gene, CDR1 is SGHAT and CDR2 is FQNNGV. DNA of the CDR3: TGTGCCAGCAGCTTACGGATGGCCTACGAGCAGTACTTC. Its protein is CASSLRMAYEQYF.

The V call is TRBV13, the J call TRBJ1-5, with no clear D. This CDR3 is built from 12 residues. Trimming cost V 0 bases and J 10 bases, with 7 bases left between them. Germline CDR1 reads PRHDT; CDR2 reads FYEKMQ (reference sequence). The CDR3, as DNA: TGTGCCAGCAGCTTAGGGGCAGGTCCCCAGCATTTT. Protein sequence: CASSLGAGPQHF.